The next 23 T cell receptor beta chains were all read from a single sample in a study of shared clonotypes between healthy human individuals. Profiling relied on immunoSEQ multiplex PCR, and the TCRdb table lists in-frame clones only, not all of them. This table has around 1.5 million clones, nearly 99% appearing once. Material for sequencing was naive CD4+ T cells sorted from blood. Subset given: CD45RA+ positively selected. Receptor source: a man in his thirties or forties in good health.

The V call is TRBV6-6, the J call TRBJ2-5; 8 bases map to TRBD2. Germline V gene sequence: CDR1 MNHNY, CDR2 SVGAGI (reference sequence). V was clipped by 2 bases and J by 5 bases; unmatched bases: 4. The CDR3 runs 14 residues. CDR3: CASSYSGRGETQYF. In DNA, the CDR3 is TGTGCCAGCAGTTACAGCGGGAGAGGGGAGACCCAGTACTTC.

V and J are TRBV9 and TRBJ2-1; D is perhaps TRBD2 (5 bases). Per the germline V gene, CDR1 is SGDLS and CDR2 is YYNGEE. The CDR3 is 16 residues long. Trimming cost V 3 bases and J 4 bases, with 17 bases left between them. The CDR3 loop reads CASSESLTGIYNEQFF. The CDR3 nucleotides are TGTGCCAGCAGCGAGTCCCTAACCGGGATTTACAATGAGCAGTTCTTC.

J is TRBJ2-5 and V is TRBV15; D assignment may be TRBD1 or TRBD2 (5 bases each). CDR3 length equals 15 residues. V lost 1 base to trimming and J lost 9 bases, with 18 bases between them. Germline V gene sequence: CDR1 LNHNV, CDR2 YYDKDF (reference sequence). This CDR3 reads CATSRGLQAPEAQYF. The CDR3, as DNA: TGTGCCACCAGCAGAGGATTACAGGCCCCGGAGGCCCAGTACTTC. Complete variable domain (other parts from reference TRBV15 and TRBJ2-5): DAMVIQNPRYQVTQFGKPVTLSCSQTLNHNVMYWYQQKSSQAPKLLFHYYDKDFNNEADTPDNFQSRRPNTSFCFLDIRSPGLGDTAMYLCATSRGLQAPEAQYFGPGTRLLVL.

This chain connects TRBV9 to TRBJ2-5; D is uncertain. Germline-derived CDR1 and CDR2 are SGDLS and YYNGEE. V shed 0 bases and J shed 2 bases, with 11 bases lying between them. This CDR3 contains 15 residues. CDR3 sequence: CASSVDRQVQETQYF. For the CDR3, the DNA is TGTGCCAGCAGCGTAGATCGGCAGGTACAAGAGACCCAGTACTTC.

The chain employs TRBV28 and TRBJ2-1; tentative D call: TRBD1 (6 bases). V gave up 6 bases and J gave up 13 bases, with 16 bases separating them. Germline V gene sequence: CDR1 MDHEN, CDR2 SYDVKM. The CDR3 covers 12 residues. In DNA, the CDR3 is TGTGCCAGCAGAACGGACAGCCCAACCCAGTTCTTC. Translating it yields CASRTDSPTQFF.

V usage is TRBV5-6 and J usage is TRBJ2-2; 7 positions match TRBD1. Losses at the gene ends were 1 base for V and 0 bases for J; bases not matched to a gene: 6. This CDR3 is built from 17 residues. Germline CDR1 reads SGHDT; CDR2 reads YYEEEE. CDR3 sequence: CASSLRATGTNTGELFF. CDR3 coding DNA: TGTGCCAGCAGCTTGAGGGCGACAGGGACGAACACCGGGGAGCTGTTTTTT.

The genes are TRBV6-1 and TRBJ1-5; 10 bases line up with TRBD1. The V gene end was trimmed by 5 bases and the J gene end by 5 bases; junction bases not matched to a gene: 3. This CDR3 comprises 14 residues. Germline V gives CDR1 MNHNS, CDR2 SASEGT. CDR3 DNA sequence: TGTGCCAGCAGTAAGACAGGGGGCTATCAGCCCCAGCATTTT. Residues: CASSKTGGYQPQHF.

This clone came up once. The chain uses TRBV15 and TRBJ2-7; D is ambiguous. Germline lookup yields CDR1 LNHNV and CDR2 YYDKDF (reference sequence). The CDR3 has 14 residues. V was shortened by 3 bases and J by 6 bases, with 15 bases between the two germline ends. CDR3 sequence reads: CATSSAVAATEQYF. The CDR3 nucleotides are TGTGCCACCAGCAGTGCAGTGGCGGCCACCGAGCAGTACTTC.

The chain links TRBV7-6 to TRBJ2-1; a weak D match, TRBD2 (6 bases). V was cut by 1 base and J by 6 bases, with 16 bases left in between. Germline CDR1 reads SGHVS; CDR2 reads FNYEAQ. This CDR3 is built from 16 residues. Written as DNA, the CDR3 is TGTGCCAGCAGCTTAGGTACGCGGCCGCGGGGCAATGAGCAGTTCTTC. Translation gives CASSLGTRPRGNEQFF.

The DNA of the CDR3 is TGTGCCAGCAGTCCCCTCGGGGGAACCCTCTACGAGCAGTACTTC. It encodes CASSPLGGTLYEQYF. This chain joins TRBV27 and TRBJ2-7; D may be TRBD2 (6 bases). The germline gives CDR1 MNHEY, CDR2 SMNVEV (reference sequence). CDR3 length: 15 amino acids. V lost 5 bases, J lost 3 bases, and 17 bases lay in between.

Here the CDR3 DNA reads TGCGCCAGCAGCTTGGCGATGTGGACAGGGCAGGGCACTGAAGCTTTCTTT. Translating it yields CASSLAMWTGQGTEAFF. The rearrangement links TRBV5-1 to TRBJ1-1; 8 bases are a match to TRBD1. CDR3 length: 17 amino acids. Per germline, CDR1 SGHRS and CDR2 YFSETQ. J gave up 4 bases and V 0 bases, and 11 bases lay outside the gene matches.

The DNA for the CDR3 is TGCGCCAGCAGCTTGAGGACAGGGGAGGGGACCCAGTACTTC. Amino acid sequence: CASSLRTGEGTQYF. The chain is built from TRBV5-1 and TRBJ2-5; 9 bases align to TRBD1. V lost 1 base to trimming and J lost 7 bases; unmatched junction nucleotides: 5. The CDR3 sequence is 14 residues long. Germline V CDR1 and CDR2: SGHRS, YFSETQ.

Of note for this clone: The same CDR3 also results from other DNA sequences found in this sample. The J gene is TRBJ2-7, the V gene TRBV5-1; tentatively, D is TRBD1 (6 bases). Germline values: CDR1 SGHRS, CDR2 YFSETQ. The V end lost 0 bases, the J end lost 2 bases, and 6 bases lay between the germline ends. The CDR3 totals 13 residues. DNA of the CDR3: TGCGCCAGCAGCTTGGACAGGGCCTACGAGCAGTACTTC. Translation gives CASSLDRAYEQYF. The full variable domain, with the rest looked up from reference TRBV5-1 and TRBJ2-7, is KAGVTQTPRYLIKTRGQQVTLSCSPISGHRSVSWYQQTPGQGLQFLFEYFSETQRNKGNFPGRFSGRQFSNSRSEMNVSTLELGDSALYLCASSLDRAYEQYFGPGTRLTVT.

The chain recombines TRBV9 with TRBJ1-1, with unresolved D. The V gene lost 0 bases and the J gene lost 2 bases, with 14 bases spanning the gap. In germline, CDR1 is SGDLS, CDR2 YYNGEE. The CDR3 is made up of 16 amino acids. The CDR3 loop is CASSVGSPAGNTEAFF. The DNA for the CDR3 is TGTGCCAGCAGCGTAGGAAGTCCGGCAGGCAACACTGAAGCTTTCTTT.

The gene calls are TRBV7-6 and TRBJ1-5, with 9 bases matching TRBD1. The ends lost 5 bases at V and 9 bases at J; junction bases unmatched: 11. This CDR3 is 15 amino acids long. Per the germline V gene, CDR1 is SGHVS and CDR2 is FNYEAQ. CDR3 sequence (DNA): TGTGCCAGCAGCCCAAGACAGGGGGGGTTTTCGCCCCAGCATTTT. Translation gives CASSPRQGGFSPQHF. Full variable domain (remainder filled in from reference TRBV7-6 and TRBJ1-5): GAGVSQSPRYKVTKRGQDVALRCDPISGHVSLYWYRQALGQGPEFLTYFNYEAQQDKSGLPNDRFSAERPEGSISTLTIQRTEQRDSAMYRCASSPRQGGFSPQHFGDGTRLSIL.

V is TRBV27 and J is TRBJ2-3, with D perhaps matching TRBD1 (5 bases). Germline loops: CDR1 MNHEY, CDR2 SMNVEV (reference sequence). Between the trimmed V and J ends, which lost 3 bases and 7 bases, there was a span of 11 bases. The CDR3 is 13 residues long. In nucleotides, the CDR3 is TGTGCCAGCAGTTTCCGATGGGGCAATACGCAGTATTTT. Protein sequence: CASSFRWGNTQYF.

In the case of this clone: Other DNA sequences in the same sample also yield this CDR3. This chain links TRBV5-1 with TRBJ2-5; no clear D. The CDR3 is 13 residues long. The V end lost 0 bases, the J end lost 5 bases, and 8 bases lay between the germline ends. Germline V gene data show CDR1 as SGHRS and CDR2 as YFSETQ. The DNA of the CDR3 is TGCGCCAGCAGCTTGGATTCCGGGGAGACCCAGTACTTC. Its protein product is CASSLDSGETQYF.

This clone has a single count. The chain combines TRBV19 with TRBJ2-7, with D maybe TRBD2 (5 bases). Germline loops: CDR1 LNHDA, CDR2 SQIVND (reference sequence). There are 14 residues in the CDR3. The V end lost 4 bases, the J end lost 2 bases, and 12 bases lay between the germline ends. The chain's CDR3 is CASSTRELTYEQYF. Here the CDR3 DNA reads TGTGCCAGTAGTACAAGGGAGTTAACCTACGAGCAGTACTTC.

This clone was detected once. The CDR3 here is CASSSTSGTDTQYF. CDR3 nucleotide sequence: TGTGCCAGCAGCTCGACTAGCGGCACAGATACGCAGTATTTT. The chain links TRBV7-9 to TRBJ2-3, with TRBD2 matching over 8 bases. The CDR3 spans 14 residues. CDR1 is SEHNR and CDR2 is FQNEAQ in the germline V gene (reference sequence). Trimming cost V 4 bases and J 1 base; bases outside gene matches: 1. Looking up the rest from reference TRBV7-9 and TRBJ2-3 gives the full variable domain: DTGVSQNPRHKITKRGQNVTFRCDPISEHNRLYWYRQTLGQGPEFLTYFQNEAQLEKSRLLSDRFSAERPKGSFSTLEIQRTEQGDSAMYLCASSSTSGTDTQYFGPGTRLTVL.

The CDR3 nucleotides read TGTGCCAGCAGCCCCGACAGGGGGGGAGAGACCCAGTACTTC. Its translation is CASSPDRGGETQYF. The rearrangement uses TRBV13 and TRBJ2-5; 9 nucleotides line up with TRBD1. V shed 5 bases, J shed 4 bases, and the junction held 5 bases outside the gene matches. The germline V gene encodes CDR1 PRHDT and CDR2 FYEKMQ (reference sequence). The CDR3 has 14 amino acids.

V and J are TRBV18 and TRBJ2-5, with D tentatively TRBD1 (5 bases). Per the germline V gene, CDR1 is KGHSH and CDR2 is LQKENI. With 1 base removed from V and 5 bases from J, the gap between germline ends came to 14 bases. The CDR3 has 15 residues. This CDR3 reads CASSPLSGRAETQYF. The DNA of the CDR3 is TGTGCCAGCTCACCACTATCGGGCAGGGCCGAGACCCAGTACTTC. The variable domain in full, with the rest retrieved from reference TRBV18 and TRBJ2-5, is NAGVMQNPRHLVRRRGQEARLRCSPMKGHSHVYWYRQLPEEGLKFMVYLQKENIIDESGMPKERFSAEFPKEGPSILRIQQVVRGDSAAYFCASSPLSGRAETQYFGPGTRLLVL.

This clone was detected once. V usage is TRBV10-3 and J usage is TRBJ1-5, with D uncertain. Trimming left V 2 bases short and J 7 bases short, with 6 bases between. The CDR3 has 12 residues. Germline CDR1 is ENHRY and CDR2 is SYGVKD. In DNA form, the CDR3 reads TGTGCCATCAGTGAGGGGGTACAGCCCCAGCATTTT. Translated: CAISEGVQPQHF.

This clone was observed once. The V and J genes are TRBV6-5 and TRBJ1-3; D gene ambiguous. V lost 2 bases and J lost 2, with 10 bases in between. Germline V gives CDR1 MNHEY, CDR2 SVGAGI. This CDR3 spans 15 amino acids. In nucleotides, the CDR3 is TGTGCCAGCAGTTACGGAGGTCGAGCTGGAAACACCATATATTTT. Translation gives CASSYGGRAGNTIYF.